The clone carrying this T cell receptor beta chain occurred a few times. V was cut by 4 bases and J by 0 bases, with 10 bases left in between. This CDR3 spans 14 amino acids. The germline V gene encodes CDR1 SGHNT and CDR2 YYREEE (reference sequence). The study ran its PCR with 60 Vbeta and 13 Jbeta primers. Sequencing was performed with immunoSEQ multiplex PCR; in TCRdb, only in-frame clones are kept and a portion is missing. The profile shows 180,000 or so clones, roughly 80% of them singletons. This sample is drawn from a study of cytomegalovirus exposure and HLA in healthy donors. The chain is built from TRBV5-4 and TRBJ1-2; no firm D call. The sequence was obtained from a woman aged 40 to 55 in good health and CMV-seropositive. The specimen sequenced was PBMCs. In DNA form, the CDR3 reads TGTGCCAGCAGCCCCGGGGTTGCTAACTATGGCTACACCTTC. This gives the protein CASSPGVANYGYTF.